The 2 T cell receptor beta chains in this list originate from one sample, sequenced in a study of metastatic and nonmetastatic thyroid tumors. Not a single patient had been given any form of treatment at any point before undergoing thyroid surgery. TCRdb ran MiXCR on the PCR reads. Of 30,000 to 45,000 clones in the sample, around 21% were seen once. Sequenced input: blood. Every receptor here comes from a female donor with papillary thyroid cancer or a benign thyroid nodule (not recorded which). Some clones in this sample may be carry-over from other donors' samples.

As DNA, the CDR3 is TGTGCCAGCACGTCTGGGACAGGGGCCACTGAAGCTTTCTTT. Translated: CASTSGTGATEAFF. The chain links TRBV18 to TRBJ1-1; 10 nucleotides align to TRBD1. Germline V gene lookup returns CDR1 KGHSH and CDR2 LQKENI. J gave up 4 bases and V 8 bases, and 7 bases lay outside the gene matches. This CDR3 is built from 14 residues.

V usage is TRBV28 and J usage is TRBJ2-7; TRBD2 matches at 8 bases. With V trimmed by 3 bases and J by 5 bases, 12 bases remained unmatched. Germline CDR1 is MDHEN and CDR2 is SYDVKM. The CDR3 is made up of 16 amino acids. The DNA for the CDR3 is TGTGCCAGCAGTTTGCTCCAAGCGGGGCGGGAGGACGAGCAGTACTTC. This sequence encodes CASSLLQAGREDEQYF.